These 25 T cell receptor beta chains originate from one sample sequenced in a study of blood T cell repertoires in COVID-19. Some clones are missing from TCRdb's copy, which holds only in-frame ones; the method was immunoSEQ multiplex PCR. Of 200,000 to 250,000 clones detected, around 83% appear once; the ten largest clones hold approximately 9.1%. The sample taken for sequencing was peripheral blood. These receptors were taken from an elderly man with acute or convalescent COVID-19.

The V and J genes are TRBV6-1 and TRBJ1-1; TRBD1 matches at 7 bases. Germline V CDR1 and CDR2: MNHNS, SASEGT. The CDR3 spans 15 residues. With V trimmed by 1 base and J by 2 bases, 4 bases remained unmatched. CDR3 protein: CASSEGAGGNTEAFF. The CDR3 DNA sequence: TGTGCCAGCAGTGAAGGGGCAGGGGGTAACACTGAAGCTTTCTTT.

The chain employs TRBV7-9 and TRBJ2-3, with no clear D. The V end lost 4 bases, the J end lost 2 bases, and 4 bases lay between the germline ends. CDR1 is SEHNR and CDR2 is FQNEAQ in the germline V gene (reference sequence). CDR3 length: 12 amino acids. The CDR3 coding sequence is TGTGCCAGCAGCTCCCACACAGATACGCAGTATTTT. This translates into CASSSHTDTQYF.

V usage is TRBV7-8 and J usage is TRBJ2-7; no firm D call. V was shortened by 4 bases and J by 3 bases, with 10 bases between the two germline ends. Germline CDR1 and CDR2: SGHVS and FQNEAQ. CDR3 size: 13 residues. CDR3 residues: CASSSRALYEQYF. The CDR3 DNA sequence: TGTGCCAGCAGCTCCCGCGCCCTCTACGAGCAGTACTTC. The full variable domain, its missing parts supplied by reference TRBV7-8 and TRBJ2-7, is GAGVSQSPRYKVAKRGQDVALRCDPISGHVSLFWYQQALGQGPEFLTYFQNEAQLDKSGLPSDRFFAERPEGSVSTLKIQRTQQEDSAVYLCASSSRALYEQYFGPGTRLTVT.

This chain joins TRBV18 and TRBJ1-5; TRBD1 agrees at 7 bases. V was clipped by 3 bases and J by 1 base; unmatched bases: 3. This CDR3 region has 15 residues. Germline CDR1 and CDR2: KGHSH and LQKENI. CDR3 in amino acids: CASSPTGQSNQPQHF. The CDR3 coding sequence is TGTGCCAGCTCACCGACAGGGCAAAGCAATCAGCCCCAGCATTTT.

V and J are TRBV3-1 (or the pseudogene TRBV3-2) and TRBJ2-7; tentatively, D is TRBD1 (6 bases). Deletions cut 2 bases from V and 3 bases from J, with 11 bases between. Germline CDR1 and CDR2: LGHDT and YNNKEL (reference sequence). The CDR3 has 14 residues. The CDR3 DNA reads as TGTGCCAGCAGCCAACCGGGACACGTCTACGAGCAGTACTTC. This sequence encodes CASSQPGHVYEQYF.

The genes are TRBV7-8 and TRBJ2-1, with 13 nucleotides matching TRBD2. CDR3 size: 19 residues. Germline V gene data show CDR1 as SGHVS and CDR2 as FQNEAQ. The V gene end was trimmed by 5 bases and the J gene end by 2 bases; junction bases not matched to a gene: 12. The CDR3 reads CASSKNLPGLAGPYNEQFF. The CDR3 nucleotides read TGTGCCAGCAGCAAAAACCTTCCGGGACTAGCGGGACCCTACAATGAGCAGTTCTTC.

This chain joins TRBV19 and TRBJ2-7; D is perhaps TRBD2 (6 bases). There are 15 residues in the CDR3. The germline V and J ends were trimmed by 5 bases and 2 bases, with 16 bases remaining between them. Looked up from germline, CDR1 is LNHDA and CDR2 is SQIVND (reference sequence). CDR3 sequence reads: CASSPTSTGAYEQYF. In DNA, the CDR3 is TGTGCCAGTAGTCCTACTAGTACGGGGGCCTACGAGCAGTACTTC.

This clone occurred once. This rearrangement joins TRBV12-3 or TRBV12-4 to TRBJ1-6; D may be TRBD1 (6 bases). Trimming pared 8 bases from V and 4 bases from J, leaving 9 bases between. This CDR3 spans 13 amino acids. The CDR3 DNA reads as TGTGCCAGCGGGCAGGGGTATAATTCACCCCTCCACTTT. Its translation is CASGQGYNSPLHF.

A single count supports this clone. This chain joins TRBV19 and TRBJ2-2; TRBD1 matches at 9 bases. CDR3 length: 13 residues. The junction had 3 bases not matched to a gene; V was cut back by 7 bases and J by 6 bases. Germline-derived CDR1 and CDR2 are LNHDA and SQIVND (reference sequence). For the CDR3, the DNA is TGTGCCAGTAAGGGGACAGGGTCCGGGGAGCTGTTTTTT. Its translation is CASKGTGSGELFF.

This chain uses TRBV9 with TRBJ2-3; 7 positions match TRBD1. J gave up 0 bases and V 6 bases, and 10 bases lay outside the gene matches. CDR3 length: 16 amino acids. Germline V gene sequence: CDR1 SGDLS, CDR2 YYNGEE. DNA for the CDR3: TGTGCCAGCACTAAGGGACAGCTTAGTAGCACAGATACGCAGTATTTT. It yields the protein CASTKGQLSSTDTQYF.

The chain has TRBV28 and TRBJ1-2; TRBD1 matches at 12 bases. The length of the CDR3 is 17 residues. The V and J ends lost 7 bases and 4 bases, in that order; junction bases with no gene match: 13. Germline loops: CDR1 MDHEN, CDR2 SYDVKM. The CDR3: CASISPGQGAAGYGYTF. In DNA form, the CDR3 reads TGTGCCAGCATATCCCCGGGACAGGGGGCGGCAGGCTATGGCTACACCTTC.

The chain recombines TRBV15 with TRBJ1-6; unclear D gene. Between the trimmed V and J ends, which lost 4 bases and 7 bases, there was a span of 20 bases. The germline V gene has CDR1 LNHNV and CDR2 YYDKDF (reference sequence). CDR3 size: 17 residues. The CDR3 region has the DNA TGTGCCACCAGCAAAAGACTTCCACGCGGGATAAATTCACCCCTCCACTTT. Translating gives CATSKRLPRGINSPLHF.

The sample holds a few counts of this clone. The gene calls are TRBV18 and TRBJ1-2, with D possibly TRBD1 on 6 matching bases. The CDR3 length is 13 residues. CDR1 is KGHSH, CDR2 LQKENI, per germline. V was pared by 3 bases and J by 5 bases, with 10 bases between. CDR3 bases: TGTGCCAGCTCACCTGGACAGCAATATGGCTACACCTTC. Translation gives CASSPGQQYGYTF. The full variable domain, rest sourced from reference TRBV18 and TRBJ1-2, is NAGVMQNPRHLVRRRGQEARLRCSPMKGHSHVYWYRQLPEEGLKFMVYLQKENIIDESGMPKERFSAEFPKEGPSILRIQQVVRGDSAAYFCASSPGQQYGYTFGSGTRLTVV.

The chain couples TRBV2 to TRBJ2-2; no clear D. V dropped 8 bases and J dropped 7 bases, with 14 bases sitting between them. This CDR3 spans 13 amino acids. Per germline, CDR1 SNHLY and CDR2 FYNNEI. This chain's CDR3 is CASSSNEDGELFF. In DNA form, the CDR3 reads TGTGCCAGCTCTTCCAATGAGGACGGGGAGCTGTTTTTT.

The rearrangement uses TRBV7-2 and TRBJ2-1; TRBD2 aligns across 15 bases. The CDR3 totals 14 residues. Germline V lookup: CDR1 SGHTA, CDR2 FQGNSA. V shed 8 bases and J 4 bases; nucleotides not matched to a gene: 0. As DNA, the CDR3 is TGTGCCAGCGGGACTAGCGGGGGGTACAATGAGCAGTTCTTC. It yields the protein CASGTSGGYNEQFF.

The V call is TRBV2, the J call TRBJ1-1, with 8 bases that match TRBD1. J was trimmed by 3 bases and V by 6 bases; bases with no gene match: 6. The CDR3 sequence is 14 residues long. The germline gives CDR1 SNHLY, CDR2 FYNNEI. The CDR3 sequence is CASRADRVDTEAFF. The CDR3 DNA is TGTGCCAGCAGAGCGGACAGGGTGGACACTGAAGCTTTCTTT. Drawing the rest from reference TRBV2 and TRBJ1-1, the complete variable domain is EPEVTQTPSHQVTQMGQEVILRCVPISNHLYFYWYRQILGQKVEFLVSFYNNEISEKSEIFDDQFSVERPDGSNFTLKIRSTKLEDSAMYFCASRADRVDTEAFFGQGTRLTVV.

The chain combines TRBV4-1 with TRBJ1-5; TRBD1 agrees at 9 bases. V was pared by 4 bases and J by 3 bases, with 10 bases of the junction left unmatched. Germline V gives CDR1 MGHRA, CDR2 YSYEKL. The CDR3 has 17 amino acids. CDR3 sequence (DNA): TGCGCCAGCAGCCCCGGGACAGGGAAACGCGTCAATCAGCCCCAGCATTTT. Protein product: CASSPGTGKRVNQPQHF.

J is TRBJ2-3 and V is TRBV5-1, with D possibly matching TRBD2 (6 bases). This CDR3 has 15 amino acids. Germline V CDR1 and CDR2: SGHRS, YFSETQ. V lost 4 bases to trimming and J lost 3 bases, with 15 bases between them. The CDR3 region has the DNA TGCGCCAGCAGCCCCGGGACTTGGGGTACAGATACGCAGTATTTT. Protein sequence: CASSPGTWGTDTQYF.

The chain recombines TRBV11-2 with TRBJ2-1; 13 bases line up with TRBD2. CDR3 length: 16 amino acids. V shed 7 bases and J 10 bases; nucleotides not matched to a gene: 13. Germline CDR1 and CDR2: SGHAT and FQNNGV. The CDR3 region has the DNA TGTGCCAGCACCCGGGGAACTAGCGGGAGGGCGGGCGAGCAGTTCTTC. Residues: CASTRGTSGRAGEQFF.

CDR3 sequence (DNA): TGTGCCAGCACCAGACAGGGGCTAAACATTCAGTACTTC. Translated: CASTRQGLNIQYF. The J gene is TRBJ2-4, the V gene TRBV12-3 or TRBV12-4; 8 nucleotides agree with TRBD1. Trimming at V came to 7 bases and at J to 6 bases, leaving 5 bases not matched to a gene. The CDR3 covers 13 residues.

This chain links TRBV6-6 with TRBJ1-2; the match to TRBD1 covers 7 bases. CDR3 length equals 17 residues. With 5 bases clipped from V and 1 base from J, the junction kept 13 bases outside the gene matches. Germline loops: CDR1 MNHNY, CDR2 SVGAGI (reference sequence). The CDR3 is CASSPQIGQAHNYGYTF. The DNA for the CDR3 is TGTGCCAGCAGTCCTCAAATCGGACAGGCTCATAACTATGGCTACACCTTC.

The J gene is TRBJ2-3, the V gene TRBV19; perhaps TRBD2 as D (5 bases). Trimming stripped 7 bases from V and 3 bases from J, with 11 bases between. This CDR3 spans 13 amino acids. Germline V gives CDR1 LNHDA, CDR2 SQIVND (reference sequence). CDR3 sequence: CASNDGGTDTQYF. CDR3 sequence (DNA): TGTGCCAGTAACGATGGCGGGACAGATACGCAGTATTTT.

CDR3 DNA: TGCGCCAGCAGCCAAGCCCGCCTCAGGGGTCTTAACTATGGCTACACCTTC. Translation: CASSQARLRGLNYGYTF. V usage is TRBV4-1 and J usage is TRBJ1-2; TRBD1 might be the D (6 bases). This CDR3 is built from 17 residues. In germline, CDR1 is MGHRA, CDR2 YSYEKL. Trimming left V 1 base short and J 1 base short, with 16 bases between.

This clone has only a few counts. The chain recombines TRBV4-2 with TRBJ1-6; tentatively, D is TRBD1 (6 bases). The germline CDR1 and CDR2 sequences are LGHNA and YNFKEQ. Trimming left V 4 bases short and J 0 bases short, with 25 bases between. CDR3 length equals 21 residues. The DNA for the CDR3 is TGTGCCAGCAGCCCTGGAAGGGACAAGGGGTTGGTGAGCTCCTATAATTCACCCCTCCACTTT. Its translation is CASSPGRDKGLVSSYNSPLHF.

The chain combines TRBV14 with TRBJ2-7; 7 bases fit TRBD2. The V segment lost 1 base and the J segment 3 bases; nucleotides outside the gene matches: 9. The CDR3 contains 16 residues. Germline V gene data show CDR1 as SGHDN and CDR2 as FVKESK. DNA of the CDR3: TGTGCCAGCAGCCAAGTAACGGGGGGAACCTTCTACGAGCAGTACTTC. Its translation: CASSQVTGGTFYEQYF. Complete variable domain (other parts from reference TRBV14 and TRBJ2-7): EAGVTQFPSHSVIEKGQTVTLRCDPISGHDNLYWYRRVMGKEIKFLLHFVKESKQDESGMPNNRFLAERTGGTYSTLKVQPAELEDSGVYFCASSQVTGGTFYEQYFGPGTRLTVT.